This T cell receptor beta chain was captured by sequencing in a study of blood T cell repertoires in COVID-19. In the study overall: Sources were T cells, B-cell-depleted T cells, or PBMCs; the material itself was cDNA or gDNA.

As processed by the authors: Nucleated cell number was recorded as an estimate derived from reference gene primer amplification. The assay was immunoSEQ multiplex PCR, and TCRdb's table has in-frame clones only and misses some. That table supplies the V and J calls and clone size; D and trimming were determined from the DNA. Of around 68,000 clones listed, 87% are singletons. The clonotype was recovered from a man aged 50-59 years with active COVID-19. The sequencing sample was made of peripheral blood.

The CDR3 is CASSLTPSGRETQYF. In DNA, the CDR3 is TGTGCCAGCAGCCTAACCCCTTCGGGGAGAGAGACCCAGTACTTC. The chain carries TRBV7-8 and TRBJ2-5, with TRBD2 as a possible D gene (5 bases). CDR3 length: 15 residues. Trimming left V 5 bases short and J 4 bases short, with 17 bases between. Germline V gene data show CDR1 as SGHVS and CDR2 as FQNEAQ.